Listed here are 3 T cell receptor beta chains from one sample, sequenced in a study of cytomegalovirus exposure and HLA in healthy donors. The PCR employed 60 Vbeta primers together with 13 Jbeta primers. Method: immunoSEQ multiplex PCR; TCRdb's copy keeps in-frame clones and lacks some. The sample lists 150,000 to 200,000 clones, around 68% occurring once. Input material: PBMCs. These receptors all stem from a man aged 45-60 years in good health and CMV-seronegative.

J is TRBJ1-6 and V is TRBV7-2, with 7 bases lining up with TRBD1. There are 15 residues in the CDR3. V lost 3 bases to trimming and J lost 7 bases; unmatched junction nucleotides: 6. Germline values: CDR1 SGHTA, CDR2 FQGNSA. The CDR3 bases are TGTGCCAGCAGCTTGGGACAGCGGTACAATTCACCCCTCCACTTT. This encodes CASSLGQRYNSPLHF.

This clone was seen a few times. This rearrangement joins TRBV6-5 to TRBJ1-1, with a possible D match to TRBD1 (6 bases). This CDR3 contains 14 residues. Trimming shortened V by 2 bases and J by 4 bases, and 11 bases separated the two germline ends. Germline V gene sequence: CDR1 MNHEY, CDR2 SVGAGI. The CDR3 DNA follows: TGTGCCAGCAGTTACGTAGGGGGGGGCACTGAAGCTTTCTTT. Protein sequence: CASSYVGGGTEAFF.

The gene calls are TRBV6-4 and TRBJ2-1, with D possibly being TRBD1 (5 bases). Germline loops: CDR1 MRHNA, CDR2 SNTAGT. Trimming removed 0 bases from V and 9 bases from J, with 18 bases in between. This CDR3 has 16 amino acids. CDR3 sequence reads: CASSDSARGSLGEQFF. As DNA, the CDR3 is TGTGCCAGCAGTGACTCGGCTAGGGGCTCTTTGGGTGAGCAGTTCTTC.